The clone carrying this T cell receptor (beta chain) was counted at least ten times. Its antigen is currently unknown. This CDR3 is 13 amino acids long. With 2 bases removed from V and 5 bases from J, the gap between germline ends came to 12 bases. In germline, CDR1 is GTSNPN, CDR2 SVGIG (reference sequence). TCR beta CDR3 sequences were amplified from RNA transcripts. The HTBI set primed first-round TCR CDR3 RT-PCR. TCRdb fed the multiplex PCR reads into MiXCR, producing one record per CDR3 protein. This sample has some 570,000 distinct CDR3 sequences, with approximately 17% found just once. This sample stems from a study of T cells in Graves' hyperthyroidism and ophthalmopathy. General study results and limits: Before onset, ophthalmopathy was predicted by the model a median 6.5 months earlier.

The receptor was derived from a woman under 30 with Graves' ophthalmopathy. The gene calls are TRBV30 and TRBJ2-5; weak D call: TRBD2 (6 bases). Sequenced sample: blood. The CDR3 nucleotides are TGTGCCTGGAGTCCTTTCGGGGGTGAGACCCAGTACTTC. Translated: CAWSPFGGETQYF.